The 10 T cell receptor beta chains in this list originate from one sample, sequenced in a study of blood T cell repertoires in COVID-19. Produced via immunoSEQ multiplex PCR; TCRdb's table is partial and in-frame only. Of under 250,000 clones listed, 80% to 85% are singletons. The sequenced sample was peripheral blood. The receptors here all came from a woman in her 70s with COVID-19, enrolled during active disease.

The V and J genes are TRBV19 and TRBJ2-2; TRBD2 agrees at 10 bases. The CDR3 is 14 amino acids. With V trimmed by 11 bases and J by 5 bases, 8 bases remained unmatched. In germline, CDR1 is LNHDA, CDR2 SQIVND (reference sequence). The CDR3 region is CAGASGSLTGELFF. The CDR3 coding sequence is TGTGCCGGGGCTAGCGGGAGTCTGACCGGGGAGCTGTTTTTT.

This rearrangement joins TRBV6-4 to TRBJ1-5; 7 bases fit TRBD1. The ends lost 1 base at V and 4 bases at J; junction bases unmatched: 10. The CDR3 has 17 amino acids. Looked up from germline, CDR1 is MRHNA and CDR2 is SNTAGT. CDR3: CASSDLPQGVQNQPQHF. The CDR3 coding sequence is TGTGCCAGCAGTGACTTACCTCAGGGGGTACAGAATCAGCCCCAGCATTTT.

This chain uses TRBV11-3 with TRBJ1-4; D is perhaps TRBD1 (6 bases). The germline V gene has CDR1 SGHNT and CDR2 YENEEA. The CDR3 has 18 residues. The V end was cut by 7 bases, the J end by 5 bases, with 26 bases between. This CDR3 is CASTPLAYSPGANEKLFF. The CDR3 DNA follows: TGTGCCAGCACCCCCCTGGCCTATTCCCCAGGGGCAAATGAAAAACTGTTTTTT.

This clone was seen a handful of times. V and J are TRBV7-6 and TRBJ2-2; a weak D match, TRBD1 (6 bases). This CDR3 spans 15 amino acids. Germline values: CDR1 SGHVS, CDR2 FNYEAQ. The V gene lost 5 bases and the J gene lost 9 bases, with 19 bases spanning the gap. In DNA form, the CDR3 reads TGTGCCAGCAGCCTCCAGCAGGGGATAATGCGGGAGCTGTTTTTT. Its translation: CASSLQQGIMRELFF. The full variable domain, in which reference TRBV7-6 and TRBJ2-2 provide the parts outside the CDR3, is GAGVSQSPRYKVTKRGQDVALRCDPISGHVSLYWYRQALGQGPEFLTYFNYEAQQDKSGLPNDRFSAERPEGSISTLTIQRTEQRDSAMYRCASSLQQGIMRELFFGEGSRLTVL.

This rearrangement joins TRBV5-1 to TRBJ2-1; the D gene is possibly TRBD2 (6 bases). Trimming left V 3 bases short and J 3 bases short, with 13 bases between. Germline V gene data show CDR1 as SGHRS and CDR2 as YFSETQ. This CDR3 region has 15 residues. This chain's CDR3 is CASSSGLESYNEQFF. As DNA, the CDR3 is TGCGCCAGCAGCTCGGGACTGGAGAGCTACAATGAGCAGTTCTTC.

The rearrangement uses TRBV19 and TRBJ1-1, with a possible D match to TRBD1 (6 bases). The CDR3 has 14 residues. V was pared by 5 bases and J by 1 base, with 11 bases between. Per germline, CDR1 LNHDA and CDR2 SQIVND (reference sequence). The CDR3 DNA reads TGTGCCAGTAGTTCCAGGGGCCCGAACACTGAAGCTTTCTTT. This sequence encodes CASSSRGPNTEAFF.

The chain employs TRBV4-3 and TRBJ2-7; maybe TRBD2 (6 bases). V was clipped by 0 bases and J by 3 bases, with 12 bases between them. Per the germline V gene, CDR1 is LGHNA and CDR2 is YSLEER. The CDR3 has 15 residues. The CDR3 DNA reads as TGCGCCAGCAGCCAAGAGTTCGGGACTGGCTACGAGCAGTACTTC. It specifies CASSQEFGTGYEQYF.

V is TRBV6-5 and J is TRBJ1-1, with D maybe TRBD1 (5 bases). The germline CDR1 and CDR2 sequences are MNHEY and SVGAGI. With 2 bases removed from V and 5 bases from J, the gap between germline ends came to 15 bases. This CDR3 spans 15 amino acids. DNA of the CDR3: TGTGCCAGCAGTTACGCAAGGGGTGGGAAGACTGAAGCTTTCTTT. Residues: CASSYARGGKTEAFF.

This clone occurred once. The genes are TRBV19 and TRBJ2-2, with TRBD2 as a possible D gene (5 bases). V dropped 10 bases and J dropped 7 bases, with 19 bases sitting between them. The CDR3 runs to 14 residues. Germline V gene lookup returns CDR1 LNHDA and CDR2 SQIVND (reference sequence). For the CDR3, the DNA is TGTGCCACGACCGGGGAGTCTATGAACGGGGAGCTGTTTTTT. It encodes CATTGESMNGELFF.

The V call is TRBV30, the J call TRBJ1-2; 8 nucleotides align to TRBD1. The CDR3 is made up of 14 amino acids. The germline V gene has CDR1 GTSNPN and CDR2 SVGIG (reference sequence). With V trimmed by 1 base and J by 6 bases, 7 bases remained unmatched. The CDR3 reads CAWSGGTGRDGYTF. CDR3 nucleotide sequence: TGTGCCTGGAGTGGAGGGACAGGACGGGATGGCTACACCTTC.